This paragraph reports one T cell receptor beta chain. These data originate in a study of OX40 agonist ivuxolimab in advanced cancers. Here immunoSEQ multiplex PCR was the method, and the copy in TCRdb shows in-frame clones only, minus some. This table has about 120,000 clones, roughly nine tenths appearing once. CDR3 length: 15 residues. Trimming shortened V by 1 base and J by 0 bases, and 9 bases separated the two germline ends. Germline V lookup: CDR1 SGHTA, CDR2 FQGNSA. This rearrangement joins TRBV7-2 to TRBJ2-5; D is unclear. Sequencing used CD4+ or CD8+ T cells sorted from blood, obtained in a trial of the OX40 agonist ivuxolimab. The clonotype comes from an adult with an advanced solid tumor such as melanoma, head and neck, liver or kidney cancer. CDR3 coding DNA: TGTGCCAGCAGCTTAGGTAGCCAGTACCAAGAGACCCAGTACTTC. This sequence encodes CASSLGSQYQETQYF.